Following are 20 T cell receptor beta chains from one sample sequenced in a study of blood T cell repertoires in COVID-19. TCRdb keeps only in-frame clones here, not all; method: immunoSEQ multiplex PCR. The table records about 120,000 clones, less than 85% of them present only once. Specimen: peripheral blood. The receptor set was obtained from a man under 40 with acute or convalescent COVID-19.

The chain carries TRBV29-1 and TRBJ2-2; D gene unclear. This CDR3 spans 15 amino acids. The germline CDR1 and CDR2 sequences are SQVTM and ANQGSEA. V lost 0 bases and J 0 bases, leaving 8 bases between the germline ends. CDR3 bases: TGCAGCGTTGAAGATCGAACAGCGAACACCGGGGAGCTGTTTTTT. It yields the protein CSVEDRTANTGELFF.

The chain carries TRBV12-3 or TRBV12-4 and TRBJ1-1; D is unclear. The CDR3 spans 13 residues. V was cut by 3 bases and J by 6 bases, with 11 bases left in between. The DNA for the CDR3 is TGTGCCAGCAGTTTGGGGAGAGTCGCTGAAGCTTTCTTT. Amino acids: CASSLGRVAEAFF.

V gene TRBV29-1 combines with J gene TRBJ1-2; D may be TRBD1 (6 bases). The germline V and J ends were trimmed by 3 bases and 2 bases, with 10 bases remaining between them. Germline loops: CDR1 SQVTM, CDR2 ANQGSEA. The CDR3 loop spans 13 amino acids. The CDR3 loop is CSVELGQNYGYTF. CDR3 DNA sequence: TGCAGCGTTGAGTTGGGACAAAACTATGGCTACACCTTC.

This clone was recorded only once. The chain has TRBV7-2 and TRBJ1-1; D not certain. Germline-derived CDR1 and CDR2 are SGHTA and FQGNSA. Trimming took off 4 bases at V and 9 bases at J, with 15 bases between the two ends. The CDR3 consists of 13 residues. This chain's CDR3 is CASSSAGRQKAFF. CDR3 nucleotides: TGTGCCAGCAGCTCGGCTGGCAGGCAAAAAGCTTTCTTT. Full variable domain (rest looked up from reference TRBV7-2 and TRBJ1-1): GAGVSQSPSNKVTEKGKDVELRCDPISGHTALYWYRQSLGQGLEFLIYFQGNSAPDKSGLPSDRFSAERTGGSVSTLTIQRTQQEDSAVYLCASSSAGRQKAFFGQGTRLTVV.

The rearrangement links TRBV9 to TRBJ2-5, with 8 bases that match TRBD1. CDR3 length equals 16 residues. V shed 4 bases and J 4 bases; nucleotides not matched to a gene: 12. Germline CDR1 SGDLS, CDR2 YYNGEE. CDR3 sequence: CASSPPDRVGSETQYF. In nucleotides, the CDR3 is TGTGCCAGCAGCCCCCCGGACAGGGTGGGTTCAGAGACCCAGTACTTC.

The CDR3: CASSPTGRDYEQYF. As DNA, the CDR3 is TGTGCCAGCAGCCCGACCGGGAGGGACTACGAGCAGTACTTC. The chain joins TRBV13 to TRBJ2-7; 8 bases are shared with TRBD2. Germline-derived CDR1 and CDR2 are PRHDT and FYEKMQ (reference sequence). The CDR3 is 14 amino acids. V shed 5 bases and J 3 bases; nucleotides not matched to a gene: 6.

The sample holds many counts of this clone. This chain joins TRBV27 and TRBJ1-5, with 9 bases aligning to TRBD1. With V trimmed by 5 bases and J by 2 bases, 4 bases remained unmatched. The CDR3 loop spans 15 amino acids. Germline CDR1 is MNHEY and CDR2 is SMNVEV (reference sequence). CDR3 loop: CASSPTGGRNQPQHF. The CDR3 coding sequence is TGTGCCAGCAGTCCAACAGGGGGCCGCAATCAGCCCCAGCATTTT.

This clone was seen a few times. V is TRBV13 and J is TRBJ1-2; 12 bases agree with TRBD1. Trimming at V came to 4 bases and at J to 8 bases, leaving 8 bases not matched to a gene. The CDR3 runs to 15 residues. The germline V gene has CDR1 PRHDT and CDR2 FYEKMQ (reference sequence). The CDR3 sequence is CASSSGTGGLRGYTF. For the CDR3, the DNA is TGTGCCAGCAGCTCGGGGACAGGGGGCTTAAGAGGCTACACCTTC. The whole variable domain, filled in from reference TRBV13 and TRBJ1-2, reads AAGVIQSPRHLIKEKRETATLKCYPIPRHDTVYWYQQGPGQDPQFLISFYEKMQSDKGSIPDRFSAQQFSDYHSELNMSSLELGDSALYFCASSSGTGGLRGYTFGSGTRLTVV.

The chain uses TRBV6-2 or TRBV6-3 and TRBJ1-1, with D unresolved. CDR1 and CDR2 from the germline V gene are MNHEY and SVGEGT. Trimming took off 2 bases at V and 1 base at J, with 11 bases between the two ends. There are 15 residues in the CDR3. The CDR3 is CASSYIRLKNTEAFF. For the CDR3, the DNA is TGTGCCAGCAGTTACATTCGTCTTAAGAACACTGAAGCTTTCTTT.

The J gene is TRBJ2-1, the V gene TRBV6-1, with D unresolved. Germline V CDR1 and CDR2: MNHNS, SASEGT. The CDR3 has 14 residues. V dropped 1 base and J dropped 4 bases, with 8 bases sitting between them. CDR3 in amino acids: CASSEGTPYNEQFF. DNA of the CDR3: TGTGCCAGCAGTGAAGGCACACCATACAATGAGCAGTTCTTC.

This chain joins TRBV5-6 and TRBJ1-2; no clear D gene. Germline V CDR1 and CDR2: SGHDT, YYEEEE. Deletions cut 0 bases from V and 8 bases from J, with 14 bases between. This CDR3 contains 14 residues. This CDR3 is CASSLVSDSRGYTF. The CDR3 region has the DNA TGTGCCAGCAGCTTGGTTTCGGACTCTCGGGGCTACACCTTC.

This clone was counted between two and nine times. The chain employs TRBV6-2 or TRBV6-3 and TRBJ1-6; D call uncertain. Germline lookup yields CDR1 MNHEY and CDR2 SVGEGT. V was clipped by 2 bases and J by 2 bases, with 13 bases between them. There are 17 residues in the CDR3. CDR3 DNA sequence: TGTGCCAGCAGTTACGAGTCGGGGAGCGCCTATAATTCACCCCTCCACTTT. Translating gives CASSYESGSAYNSPLHF.

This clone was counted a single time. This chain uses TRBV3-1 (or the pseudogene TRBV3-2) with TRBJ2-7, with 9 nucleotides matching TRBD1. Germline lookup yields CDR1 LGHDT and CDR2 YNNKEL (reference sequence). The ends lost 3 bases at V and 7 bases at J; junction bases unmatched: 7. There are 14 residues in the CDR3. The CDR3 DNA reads TGTGCCAGCAGCCACGGGACAGGGCGGTGGGAGCAGTACTTC. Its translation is CASSHGTGRWEQYF.

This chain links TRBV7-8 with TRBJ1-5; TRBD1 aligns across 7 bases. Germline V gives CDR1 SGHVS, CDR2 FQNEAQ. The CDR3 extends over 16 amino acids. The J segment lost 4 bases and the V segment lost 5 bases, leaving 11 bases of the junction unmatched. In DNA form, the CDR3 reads TGTGCCAGCAGCGCAACCAGGGACAGCCGAAATCAGCCCCAGCATTTT. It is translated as CASSATRDSRNQPQHF.

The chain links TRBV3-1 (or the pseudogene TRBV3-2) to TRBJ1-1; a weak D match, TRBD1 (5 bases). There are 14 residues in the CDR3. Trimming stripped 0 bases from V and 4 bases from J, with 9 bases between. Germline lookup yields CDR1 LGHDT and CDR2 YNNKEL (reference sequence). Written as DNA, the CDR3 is TGTGCCAGCAGCCAAGACAGGGAGGCCACTGAAGCTTTCTTT. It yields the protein CASSQDREATEAFF.

CDR3 amino acids: CASSFLRGYEQYF. CDR3 coding DNA: TGTGCCAGCAGTTTCTTGCGGGGCTACGAGCAGTACTTC. The V gene is TRBV27, the J gene TRBJ2-7; D is perhaps TRBD2 (6 bases). V gave up 3 bases and J gave up 3 bases, with 9 bases separating them. The CDR3 runs to 13 residues. Germline V gene lookup returns CDR1 MNHEY and CDR2 SMNVEV (reference sequence).

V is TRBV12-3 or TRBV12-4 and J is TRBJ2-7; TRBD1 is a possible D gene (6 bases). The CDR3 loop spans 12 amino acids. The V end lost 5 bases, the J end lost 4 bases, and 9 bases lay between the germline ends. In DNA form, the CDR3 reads TGTGCCAGCAGTCGCCAGGGGTACGAGCAGTACTTC. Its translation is CASSRQGYEQYF.

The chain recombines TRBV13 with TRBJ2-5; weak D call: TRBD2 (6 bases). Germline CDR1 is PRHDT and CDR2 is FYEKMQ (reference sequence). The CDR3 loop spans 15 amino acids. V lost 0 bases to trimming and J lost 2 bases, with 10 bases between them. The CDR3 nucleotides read TGTGCCAGCAGCTTAGGGGCCCGGGAGCAAGAGACCCAGTACTTC. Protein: CASSLGAREQETQYF.

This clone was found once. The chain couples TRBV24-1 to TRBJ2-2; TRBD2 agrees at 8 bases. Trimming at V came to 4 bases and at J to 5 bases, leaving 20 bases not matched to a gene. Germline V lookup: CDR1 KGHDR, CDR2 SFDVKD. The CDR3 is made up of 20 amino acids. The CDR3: CATSDSPGVAGGGGTGELFF. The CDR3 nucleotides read TGTGCCACCAGTGACTCCCCTGGCGTTGCGGGAGGAGGCGGAACCGGGGAGCTGTTTTTT.

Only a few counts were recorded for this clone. CDR3 in amino acids: CASSRGTSGRRTDTQYF. For the CDR3, the DNA is TGCGCCAGCAGCCGAGGGACTAGCGGGAGGCGAACAGATACGCAGTATTTT. The genes are TRBV5-1 and TRBJ2-3; TRBD2 matches 15 bases. This CDR3 contains 17 residues. Germline lookup yields CDR1 SGHRS and CDR2 YFSETQ. Trimming removed 4 bases from V and 3 bases from J; junction bases left unmatched: 6.